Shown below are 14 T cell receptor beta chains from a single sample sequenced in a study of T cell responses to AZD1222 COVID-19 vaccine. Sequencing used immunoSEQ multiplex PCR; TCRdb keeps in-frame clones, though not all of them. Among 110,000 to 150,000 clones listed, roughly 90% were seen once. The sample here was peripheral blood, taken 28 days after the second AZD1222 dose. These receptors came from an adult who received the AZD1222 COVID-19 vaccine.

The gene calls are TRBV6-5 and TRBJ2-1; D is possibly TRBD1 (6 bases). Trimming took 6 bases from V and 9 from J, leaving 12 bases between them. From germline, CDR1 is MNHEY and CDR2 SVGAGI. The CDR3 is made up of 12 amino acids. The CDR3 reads CASSPRGSEQFF. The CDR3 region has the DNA TGTGCCAGCAGCCCCAGGGGAAGTGAGCAGTTCTTC.

CDR3 in amino acids: CATSRDGEGVGANVLTF. The CDR3 nucleotides read TGTGCCACCAGCAGAGATGGCGAAGGGGTTGGGGCCAACGTCCTGACTTTC. This sequence joins TRBV15 and TRBJ2-6; D is possibly TRBD1 (5 bases). V was clipped by 0 bases and J by 3 bases, with 12 bases between them. CDR3 size: 17 residues. Germline CDR1 and CDR2: LNHNV and YYDKDF (reference sequence).

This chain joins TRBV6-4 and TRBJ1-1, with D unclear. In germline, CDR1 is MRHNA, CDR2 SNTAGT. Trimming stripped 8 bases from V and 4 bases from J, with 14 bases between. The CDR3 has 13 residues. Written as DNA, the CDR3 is TGTGCCAGCTCCGGGAACGCCGGCACTGAAGCTTTCTTT. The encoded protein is CASSGNAGTEAFF.

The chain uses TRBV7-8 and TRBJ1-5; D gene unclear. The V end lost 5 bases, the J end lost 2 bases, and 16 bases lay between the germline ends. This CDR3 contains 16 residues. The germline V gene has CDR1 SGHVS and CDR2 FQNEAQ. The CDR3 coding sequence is TGTGCCAGCAGCCGAGATATAACGAGGGGCAATCAGCCCCAGCATTTT. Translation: CASSRDITRGNQPQHF.

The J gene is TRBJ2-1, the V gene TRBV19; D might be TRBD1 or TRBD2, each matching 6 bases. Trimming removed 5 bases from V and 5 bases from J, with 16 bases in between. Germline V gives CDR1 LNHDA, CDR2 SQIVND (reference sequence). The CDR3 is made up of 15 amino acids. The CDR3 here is CASSLLGGTNNEQFF. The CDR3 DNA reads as TGTGCCAGTAGTCTTCTGGGGGGCACTAACAATGAGCAGTTCTTC.

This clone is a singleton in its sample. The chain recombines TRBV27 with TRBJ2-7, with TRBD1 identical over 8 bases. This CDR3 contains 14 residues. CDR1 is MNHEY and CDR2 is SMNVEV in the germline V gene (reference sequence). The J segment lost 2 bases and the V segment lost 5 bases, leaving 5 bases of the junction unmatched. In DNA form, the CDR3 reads TGTGCCAGCAGTATGACAGGGGCCCCCTACGAGCAGTACTTC. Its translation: CASSMTGAPYEQYF.

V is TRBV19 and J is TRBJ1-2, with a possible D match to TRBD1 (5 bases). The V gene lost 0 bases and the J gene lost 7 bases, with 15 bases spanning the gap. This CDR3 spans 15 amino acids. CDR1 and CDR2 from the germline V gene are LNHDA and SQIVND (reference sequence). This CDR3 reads CASSIDHQGGIGYTF. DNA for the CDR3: TGTGCCAGTAGTATAGATCATCAGGGAGGTATTGGCTACACCTTC.

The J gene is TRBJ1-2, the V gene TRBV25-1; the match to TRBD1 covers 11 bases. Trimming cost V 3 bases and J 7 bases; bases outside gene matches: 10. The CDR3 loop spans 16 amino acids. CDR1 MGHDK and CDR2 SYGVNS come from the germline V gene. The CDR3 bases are TGTGCCAGCAGTGATCCAAACACCGGGACAGGGGGTGGCTACACCTTC. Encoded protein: CASSDPNTGTGGGYTF.

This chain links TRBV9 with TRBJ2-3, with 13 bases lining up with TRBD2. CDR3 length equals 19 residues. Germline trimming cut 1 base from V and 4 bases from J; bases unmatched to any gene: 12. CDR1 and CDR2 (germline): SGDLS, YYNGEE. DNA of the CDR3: TGTGCCAGCAGCGTATCGGGACTAGCGGGACCAAGGCCTGCAGATACGCAGTATTTT. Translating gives CASSVSGLAGPRPADTQYF.

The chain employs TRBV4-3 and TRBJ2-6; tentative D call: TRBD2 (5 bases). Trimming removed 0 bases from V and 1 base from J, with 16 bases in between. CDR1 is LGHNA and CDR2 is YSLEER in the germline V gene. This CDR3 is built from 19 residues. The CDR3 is CASSQDRDAPSSGANVLTF. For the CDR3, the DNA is TGCGCCAGCAGCCAAGATCGGGATGCCCCTAGTTCTGGGGCCAACGTCCTGACTTTC.

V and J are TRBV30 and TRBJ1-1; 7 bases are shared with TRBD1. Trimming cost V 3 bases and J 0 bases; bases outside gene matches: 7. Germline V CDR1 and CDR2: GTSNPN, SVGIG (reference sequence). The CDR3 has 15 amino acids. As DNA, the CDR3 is TGTGCCTGGAGCAGTGGACAGGAGGTGAACACTGAAGCTTTCTTT. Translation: CAWSSGQEVNTEAFF.

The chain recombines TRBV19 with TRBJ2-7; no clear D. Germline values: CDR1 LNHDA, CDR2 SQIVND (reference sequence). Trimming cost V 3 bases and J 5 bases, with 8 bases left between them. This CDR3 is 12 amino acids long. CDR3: CASSIGRDEQYF. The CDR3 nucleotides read TGTGCCAGTAGTATCGGTCGAGACGAGCAGTACTTC.

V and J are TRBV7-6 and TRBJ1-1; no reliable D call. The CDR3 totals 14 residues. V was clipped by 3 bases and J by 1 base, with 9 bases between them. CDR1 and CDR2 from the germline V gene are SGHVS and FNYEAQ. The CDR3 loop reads CASSLAAPNTEAFF. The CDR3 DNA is TGTGCCAGCAGCTTGGCAGCTCCGAACACTGAAGCTTTCTTT.

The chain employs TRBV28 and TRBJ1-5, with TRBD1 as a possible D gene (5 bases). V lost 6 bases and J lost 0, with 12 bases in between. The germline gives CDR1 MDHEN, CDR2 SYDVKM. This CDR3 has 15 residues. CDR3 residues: CASRTGPLSNQPQHF. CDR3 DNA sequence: TGTGCCAGCAGGACGGGACCTCTTAGCAATCAGCCCCAGCATTTT. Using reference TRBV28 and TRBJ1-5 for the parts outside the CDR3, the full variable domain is DVKVTQSSRYLVKRTGEKVFLECVQDMDHENMFWYRQDPGLGLRLIYFSYDVKMKEKGDIPEGYSVSREKKERFSLILESASTNQTSMYLCASRTGPLSNQPQHFGDGTRLSIL.